Sequencing of this TCR beta chain was carried out in a study of beta chain features in type 1 diabetes. Whole-study context: Sorted cells from all samples, numbering almost 110 million, were examined.

This clone occurred many times. The authors reverse transcribed all of the isolated RNA, so sequencing captured expressed TCRB transcripts. Clones were read by immunoSEQ multiplex PCR, and TCRdb kept only the in-frame ones, dropping some. The sample includes about 340,000 clones, less than 10% of them seen just once. Sequencing was done on a sample of central memory CD4+ T cells from blood. This clonotype was sampled from a woman between 18 and 30 years old in good health.

The CDR3 coding sequence is TGTGCCAGTTTAAGGGAATATCAGCCCCAGCATTTT. Protein: CASLREYQPQHF. The J gene is TRBJ1-5, the V gene TRBV19; D gene uncertain. CDR3 length: 12 amino acids. The V and J ends lost 8 bases and 5 bases respectively, with 10 bases between them. Germline V gene lookup returns CDR1 LNHDA and CDR2 SQIVND (reference sequence).